This TCR beta chain emerged from a study of blood T cell repertoires in COVID-19. Repertoires were generated with immunoSEQ multiplex PCR, while TCRdb's copy carries only in-frame clones and drops some. The table shows about 330,000 clones, with more than 70% occurring only once. The CDR3 has 16 residues. The ends were cut back, 2 bases at V and 8 bases at J, with 16 bases in the middle. Per the germline V gene, CDR1 is LGHDT and CDR2 is YNNKEL (reference sequence). The sample comprised PBMCs or T cells enriched from blood (not recorded which). The chain combines TRBV3-1 (or the pseudogene TRBV3-2) with TRBJ1-6; a possible D gene is TRBD1 (5 bases). The sequence was collected from a woman in her twenties or thirties who had recovered from COVID-19. The CDR3 DNA is TGTGCCAGCAGCCAACTCGCTCAGGGAGGCGATTCACCCCTCCACTTT. Amino acid sequence: CASSQLAQGGDSPLHF.